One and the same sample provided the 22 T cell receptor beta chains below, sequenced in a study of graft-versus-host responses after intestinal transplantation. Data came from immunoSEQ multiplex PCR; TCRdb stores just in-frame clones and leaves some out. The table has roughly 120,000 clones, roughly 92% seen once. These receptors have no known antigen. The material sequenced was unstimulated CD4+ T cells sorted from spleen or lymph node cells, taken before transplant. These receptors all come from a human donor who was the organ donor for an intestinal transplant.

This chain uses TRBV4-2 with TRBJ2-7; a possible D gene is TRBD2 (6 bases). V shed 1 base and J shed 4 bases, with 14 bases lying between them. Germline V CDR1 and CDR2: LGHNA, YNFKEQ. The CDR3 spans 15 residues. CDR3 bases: TGTGCCAGCAGCCAAGGGGTAGCGGACGATTACGAGCAGTACTTC. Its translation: CASSQGVADDYEQYF.

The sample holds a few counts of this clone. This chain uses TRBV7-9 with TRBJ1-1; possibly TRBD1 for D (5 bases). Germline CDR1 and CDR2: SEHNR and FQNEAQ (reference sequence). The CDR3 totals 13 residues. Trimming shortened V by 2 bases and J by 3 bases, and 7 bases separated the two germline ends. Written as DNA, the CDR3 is TGTGCCAGCAGCTTACAGGGAGACACTGAAGCTTTCTTT. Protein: CASSLQGDTEAFF.

CDR3 region: CASSFPPMLWAVEQETQYF. The CDR3 region has the DNA TGTGCCAGCAGTTTCCCACCCATGTTGTGGGCGGTGGAACAAGAGACCCAGTACTTC. The gene calls are TRBV27 and TRBJ2-5; unclear D gene. Germline V lookup: CDR1 MNHEY, CDR2 SMNVEV (reference sequence). The CDR3 runs 19 residues. V was cut by 3 bases and J by 2 bases, with 25 bases left in between.

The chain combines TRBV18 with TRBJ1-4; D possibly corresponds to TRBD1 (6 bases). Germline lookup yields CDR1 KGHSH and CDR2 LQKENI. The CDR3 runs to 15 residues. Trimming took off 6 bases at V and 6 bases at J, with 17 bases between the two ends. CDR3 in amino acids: CASSYRQEFDEKLFF. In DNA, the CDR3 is TGTGCCAGCTCCTATCGACAGGAATTCGATGAAAAACTGTTTTTT.

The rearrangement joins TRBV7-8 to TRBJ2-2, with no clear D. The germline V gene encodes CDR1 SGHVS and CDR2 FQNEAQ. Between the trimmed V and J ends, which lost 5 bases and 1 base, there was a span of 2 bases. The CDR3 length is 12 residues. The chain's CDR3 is CASSRNTGELFF. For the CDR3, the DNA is TGTGCCAGCAGCAGGAACACCGGGGAGCTGTTTTTT. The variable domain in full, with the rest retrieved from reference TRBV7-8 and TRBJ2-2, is GAGVSQSPRYKVAKRGQDVALRCDPISGHVSLFWYQQALGQGPEFLTYFQNEAQLDKSGLPSDRFFAERPEGSVSTLKIQRTQQEDSAVYLCASSRNTGELFFGEGSRLTVL.

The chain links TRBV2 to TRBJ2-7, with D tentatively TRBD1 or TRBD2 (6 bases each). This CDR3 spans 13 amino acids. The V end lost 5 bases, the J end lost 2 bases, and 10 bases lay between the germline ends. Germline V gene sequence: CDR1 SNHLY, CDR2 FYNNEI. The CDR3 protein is CASSSGAPYEQYF. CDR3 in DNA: TGTGCCAGCAGTTCGGGGGCACCCTACGAGCAGTACTTC.

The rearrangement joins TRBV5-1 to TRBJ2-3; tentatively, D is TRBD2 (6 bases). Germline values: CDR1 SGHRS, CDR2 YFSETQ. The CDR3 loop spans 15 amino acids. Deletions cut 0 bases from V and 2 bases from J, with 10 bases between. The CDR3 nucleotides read TGCGCCAGCAGCTTGGTGGGGGGTAACACAGATACGCAGTATTTT. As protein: CASSLVGGNTDTQYF.

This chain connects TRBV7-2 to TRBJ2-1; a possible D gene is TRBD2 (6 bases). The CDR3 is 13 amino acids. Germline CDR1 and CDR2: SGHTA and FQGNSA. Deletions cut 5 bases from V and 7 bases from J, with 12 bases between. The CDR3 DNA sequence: TGTGCCAGCAGCCCCCTGGGGAGGAATGAGCAGTTCTTC. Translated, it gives CASSPLGRNEQFF.

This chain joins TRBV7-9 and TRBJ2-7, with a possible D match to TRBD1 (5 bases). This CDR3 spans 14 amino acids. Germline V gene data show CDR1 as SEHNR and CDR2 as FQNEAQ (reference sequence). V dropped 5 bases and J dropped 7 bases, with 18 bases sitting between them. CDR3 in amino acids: CASSPGLVGREQYF. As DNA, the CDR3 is TGTGCCAGCAGCCCAGGGCTAGTCGGGCGGGAGCAGTACTTC.

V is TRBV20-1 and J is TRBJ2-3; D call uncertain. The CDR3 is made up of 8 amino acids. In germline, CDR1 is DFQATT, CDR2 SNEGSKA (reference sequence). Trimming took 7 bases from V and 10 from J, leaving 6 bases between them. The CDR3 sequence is CSVNAQYF. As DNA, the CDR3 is TGCAGTGTAAACGCGCAGTATTTT.

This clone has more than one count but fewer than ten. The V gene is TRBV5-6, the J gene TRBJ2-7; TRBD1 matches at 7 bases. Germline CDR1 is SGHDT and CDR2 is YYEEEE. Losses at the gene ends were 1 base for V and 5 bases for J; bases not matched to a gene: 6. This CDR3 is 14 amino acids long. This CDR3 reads CASSLRQGVNEQYF. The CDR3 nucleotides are TGTGCCAGCAGCTTGAGACAGGGAGTCAACGAGCAGTACTTC. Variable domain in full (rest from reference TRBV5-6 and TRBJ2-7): DAGVTQSPTHLIKTRGQQVTLRCSPKSGHDTVSWYQQALGQGPQFIFQYYEEEERQRGNFPDRFSGHQFPNYSSELNVNALLLGDSALYLCASSLRQGVNEQYFGPGTRLTVT.

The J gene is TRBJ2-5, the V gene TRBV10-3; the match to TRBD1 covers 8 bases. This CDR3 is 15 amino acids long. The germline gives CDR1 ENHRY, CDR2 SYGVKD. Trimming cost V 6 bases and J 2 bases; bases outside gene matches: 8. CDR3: CAISRGQGGQETQYF. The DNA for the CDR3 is TGTGCCATCAGCCGTGGACAGGGTGGTCAAGAGACCCAGTACTTC.

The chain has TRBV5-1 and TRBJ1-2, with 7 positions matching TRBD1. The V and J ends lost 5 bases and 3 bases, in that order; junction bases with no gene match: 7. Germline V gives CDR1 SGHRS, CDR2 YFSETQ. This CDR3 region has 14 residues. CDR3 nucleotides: TGCGCCAGCAGGAAGACCGGGACAGACTATGGCTACACCTTC. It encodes CASRKTGTDYGYTF.

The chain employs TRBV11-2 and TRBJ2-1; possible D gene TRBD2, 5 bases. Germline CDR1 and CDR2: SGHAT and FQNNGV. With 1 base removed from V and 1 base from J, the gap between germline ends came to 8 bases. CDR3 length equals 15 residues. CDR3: CASSLGGGSYNEQFF. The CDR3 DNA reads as TGTGCCAGCAGCTTAGGTGGCGGGTCCTACAATGAGCAGTTCTTC.

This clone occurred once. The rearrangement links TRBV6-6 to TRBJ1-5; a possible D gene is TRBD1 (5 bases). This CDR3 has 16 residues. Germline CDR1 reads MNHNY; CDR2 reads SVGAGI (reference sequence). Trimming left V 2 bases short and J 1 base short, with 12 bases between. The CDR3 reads CASSYLRGESNQPQHF. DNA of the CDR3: TGTGCCAGCAGTTACCTCCGAGGGGAAAGCAATCAGCCCCAGCATTTT.

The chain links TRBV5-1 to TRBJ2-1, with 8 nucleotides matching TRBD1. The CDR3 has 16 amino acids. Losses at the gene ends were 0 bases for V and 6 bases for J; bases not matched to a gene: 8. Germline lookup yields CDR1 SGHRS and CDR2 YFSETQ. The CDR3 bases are TGCGCCAGCAGCTTGGTAACCGGGACAGGTTTCAATGAGCAGTTCTTC. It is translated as CASSLVTGTGFNEQFF.

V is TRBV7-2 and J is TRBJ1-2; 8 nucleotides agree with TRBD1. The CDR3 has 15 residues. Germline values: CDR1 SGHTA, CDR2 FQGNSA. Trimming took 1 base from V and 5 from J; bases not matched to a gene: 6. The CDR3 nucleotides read TGTGCCAGCAGCTTAGGGGCAGGGGGCGAGTATGGCTACACCTTC. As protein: CASSLGAGGEYGYTF.

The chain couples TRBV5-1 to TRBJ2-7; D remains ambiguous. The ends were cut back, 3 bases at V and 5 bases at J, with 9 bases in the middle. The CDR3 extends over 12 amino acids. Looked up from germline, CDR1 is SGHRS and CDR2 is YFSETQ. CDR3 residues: CASSSHGHEQYF. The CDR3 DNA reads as TGCGCCAGCAGCTCCCACGGTCACGAGCAGTACTTC. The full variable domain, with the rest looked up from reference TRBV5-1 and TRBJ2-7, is KAGVTQTPRYLIKTRGQQVTLSCSPISGHRSVSWYQQTPGQGLQFLFEYFSETQRNKGNFPGRFSGRQFSNSRSEMNVSTLELGDSALYLCASSSHGHEQYFGPGTRLTVT.

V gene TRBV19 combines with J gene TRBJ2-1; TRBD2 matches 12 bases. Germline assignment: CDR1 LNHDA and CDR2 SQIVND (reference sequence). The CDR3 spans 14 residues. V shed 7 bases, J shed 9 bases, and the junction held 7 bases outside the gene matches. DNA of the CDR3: TGTGCCAGTACAGCTAGCGGGAGGGGGGGTGAGCAGTTCTTC. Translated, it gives CASTASGRGGEQFF.

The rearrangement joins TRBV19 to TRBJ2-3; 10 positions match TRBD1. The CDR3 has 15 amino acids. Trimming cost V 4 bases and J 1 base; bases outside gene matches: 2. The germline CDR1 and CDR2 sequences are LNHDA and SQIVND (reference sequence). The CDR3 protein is CASSTGTGGTDTQYF. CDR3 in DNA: TGTGCCAGTAGTACCGGGACAGGGGGCACAGATACGCAGTATTTT.

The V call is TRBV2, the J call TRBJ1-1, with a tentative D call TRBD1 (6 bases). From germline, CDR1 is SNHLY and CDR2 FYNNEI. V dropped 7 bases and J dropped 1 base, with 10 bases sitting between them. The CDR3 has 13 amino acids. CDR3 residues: CASTNRENTEAFF. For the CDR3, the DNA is TGTGCCAGCACTAACAGGGAGAACACTGAAGCTTTCTTT.

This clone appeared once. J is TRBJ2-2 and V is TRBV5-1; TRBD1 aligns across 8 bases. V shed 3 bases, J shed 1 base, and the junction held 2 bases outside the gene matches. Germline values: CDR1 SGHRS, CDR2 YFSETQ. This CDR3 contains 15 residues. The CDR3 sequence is CASSWGTGNTGELFF. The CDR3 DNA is TGCGCCAGCAGCTGGGGGACAGGGAACACCGGGGAGCTGTTTTTT.